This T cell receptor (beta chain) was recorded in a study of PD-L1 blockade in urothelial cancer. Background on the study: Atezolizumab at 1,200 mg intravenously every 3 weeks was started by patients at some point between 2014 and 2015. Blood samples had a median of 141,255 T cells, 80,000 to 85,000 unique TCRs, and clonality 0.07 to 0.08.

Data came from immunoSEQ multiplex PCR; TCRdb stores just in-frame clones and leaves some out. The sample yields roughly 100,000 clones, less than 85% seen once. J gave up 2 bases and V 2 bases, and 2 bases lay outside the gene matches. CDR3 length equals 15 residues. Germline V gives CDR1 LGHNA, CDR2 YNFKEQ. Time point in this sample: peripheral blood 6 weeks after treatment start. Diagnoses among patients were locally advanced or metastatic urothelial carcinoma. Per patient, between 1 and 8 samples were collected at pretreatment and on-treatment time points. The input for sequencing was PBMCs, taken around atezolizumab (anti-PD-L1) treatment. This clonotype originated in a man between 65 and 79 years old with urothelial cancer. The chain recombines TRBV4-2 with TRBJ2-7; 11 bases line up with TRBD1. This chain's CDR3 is CASSQPGQGAYEQYF. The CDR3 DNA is TGTGCCAGCAGCCAACCGGGACAGGGGGCCTACGAGCAGTACTTC.